This TCR beta chain originates from a study of a mutant IDH1 vaccine in newly diagnosed glioma. Noted time point: week 47, end of study. Vaccination comprised doses that each held 300 ug of mutant IDH1 20-mer peptide, plus topical imiquimod. With regard to this clone: Antigen: not known.

V shed 0 bases and J shed 1 base, with 5 bases lying between them. The CDR3 has 13 amino acids. Germline values: CDR1 GTSNPN, CDR2 SVGIG (reference sequence). Using immunoSEQ multiplex PCR, the repertoire was profiled, and TCRdb retains in-frame clones only, with some absent. This table has over 80,000 clones, approximately 80% appearing once. This TCR was sampled from a man in his forties with glioma. This chain joins TRBV30 and TRBJ2-3, with unresolved D. This material consisted of PBMCs, taken from a glioma patient whose treatment included an IDH1 peptide vaccine. The CDR3 sequence: CAWSVSGTDTQYF. CDR3 nucleotide sequence: TGTGCCTGGAGTGTTTCTGGCACAGATACGCAGTATTTT.